The 12 T cell receptor beta chains presented below share a single source sample, sequenced in a study of T cell clusters in autoimmune cytopenias (dated by TCRdb to the late 2010s). Each sample's TRB amplification started from around 230 ng of peripheral blood genomic DNA, which corresponds to some 36,000 genome equivalents. Sequencer: Illumina MiSeq. Multiplex PCR with a touch-down protocol amplified TRB rearrangements, with the TRB-A and TRB-B primer pools combined in a single tube. TCRdb reprocessed the reads; each CDR3 protein sequence makes one entry, and DNA is unavailable. The table of this sample itemizes some 5,000 distinct CDR3 sequences. Less than 60% of the sample goes to the ten largest clones. The sample was also reused in another study, on T cell repertoires in aging, cancer and after chemotherapy.

The specimen sequenced was peripheral blood. The origin of the receptors is a human donor with chronic lymphocytic leukemia. The donor label of this sample is uncertain.

The chain carries TRBV5-1 and TRBJ1-1. This CDR3 region has 13 residues. Germline CDR1 is SGHRS and CDR2 is YFSETQ. The CDR3 region is CASSLLTQSEAFF.

This clonotype is deemed medium-sized by its frequency. The chain is built from TRBV7-2 and TRBJ2-3; absent DNA, TCRdb's TRBD1 call cannot be checked. Germline CDR1 and CDR2: SGHTA and FQGNSA. This CDR3 is 16 amino acids long. The CDR3 protein is CASSPRQGGSTDTQYF. The variable domain in full, with the rest retrieved from reference TRBV7-2 and TRBJ2-3, is GAGVSQSPSNKVTEKGKDVELRCDPISGHTALYWYRQSLGQGLEFLIYFQGNSAPDKSGLPSDRFSAERTGGSVSTLTIQRTQQEDSAVYLCASSPRQGGSTDTQYFGPGTRLTVL.

According to its frequency, this clonotype is medium-sized. This chain uses TRBV18 with TRBJ2-4; the TCRdb call, TRBD1, lacks DNA for checking. Germline V CDR1 and CDR2: KGHSH, LQKENI. The CDR3 covers 14 residues. CDR3 loop: CASSPKAQGNIQYF. Variable domain in full (rest from reference TRBV18 and TRBJ2-4): NAGVMQNPRHLVRRRGQEARLRCSPMKGHSHVYWYRQLPEEGLKFMVYLQKENIIDESGMPKERFSAEFPKEGPSILRIQQVVRGDSAAYFCASSPKAQGNIQYFGAGTRLSVL.

This clonotype is medium-sized by frequency. The chain combines TRBV27 with TRBJ1-4; TCRdb returns TRBD1, unconfirmable since there is no DNA. Germline CDR1 MNHEY, CDR2 SMNVEV (reference sequence). The CDR3 covers 13 residues. Here the CDR3 reads CASSNGGNEKLFF.

The rearrangement uses TRBV5-4 and TRBJ2-1; without DNA, the TCRdb call of TRBD2 cannot be checked. Germline-derived CDR1 and CDR2 are SGHNT and YYREEE (reference sequence). The CDR3 extends over 16 amino acids. The CDR3 region is CASSSHSGGAFNEQFF.

The rearrangement links TRBV19 to TRBJ1-4; TCRdb gives TRBD1 as the D gene, but with no DNA this cannot be confirmed. The CDR3 totals 14 residues. The germline V gene has CDR1 LNHDA and CDR2 SQIVND (reference sequence). The CDR3 loop reads CASSPGQGIEKLFF.

The rearrangement uses TRBV4-2 and TRBJ2-3; the TCRdb call, TRBD2, lacks DNA for checking. Germline V gives CDR1 LGHNA, CDR2 YNFKEQ. The CDR3 runs to 18 residues. The CDR3: CASSQEGASGGRSDTQYF.

This clonotype is identified as medium-sized from frequency. This rearrangement joins TRBV14 to TRBJ1-2. The CDR3 contains 13 residues. CDR1 and CDR2 (germline): SGHDN, FVKESK. This CDR3 is CASSQAVGHGYTF.

This clonotype registers medium-sized by frequency. V is TRBV12-3 or TRBV12-4 and J is TRBJ2-3; the TRBD2 assignment by TCRdb is unverifiable without DNA. The CDR3 loop spans 15 amino acids. CDR3 amino acids: CASRPGLAGTDTQYF.

V usage is TRBV10-3 and J usage is TRBJ2-5; TCRdb gives TRBD2 as the D gene, but with no DNA this cannot be confirmed. This CDR3 comprises 17 residues. Looked up from germline, CDR1 is ENHRY and CDR2 is SYGVKD. CDR3 protein: CAIRPGWAGGGPETQYF.

Judged by frequency, this clonotype is medium-sized. This chain connects TRBV29-1 to TRBJ1-1; TCRdb's assignment of TRBD1 cannot be checked, as there is no DNA. Germline CDR1 and CDR2: SQVTM and ANQGSEA. This CDR3 region has 12 residues. The CDR3 protein is CSAPDRDSEAFF. The variable domain in full, completed from reference TRBV29-1 and TRBJ1-1, reads SAVISQKPSRDICQRGTSLTIQCQVDSQVTMMFWYRQQPGQSLTLIATANQGSEATYESGFVIDKFPISRPNLTFSTLTVSNMSPEDSSIYLCSAPDRDSEAFFGQGTRLTVV.

The CDR3 sequence is CASSTGQNSRYEQYF. The chain employs TRBV5-1 and TRBJ2-7; the TCRdb D gene call, TRBD2, has no DNA to confirm it. Germline V gene sequence: CDR1 SGHRS, CDR2 YFSETQ. The CDR3 loop spans 15 amino acids.